This TCR beta chain is drawn from a study of early T cells in non-severe SARS-CoV-2 infection. One entry per CDR3 protein, called by TCRdb with MiXCR from the 5' RACE reads. The sample includes 63,000 or so distinct CDR3 sequences, about an eighth seen only once; the top ten take roughly 5.7%. This clonotype was observed a handful of times. The length of the CDR3 is 15 residues. Deletions cut 0 bases from V and 6 bases from J, with 12 bases between. Looked up from germline, CDR1 is SGDLS and CDR2 is YYNGEE. The sequenced sample was whole blood, obtained at baseline. The V and J genes are TRBV9 and TRBJ1-4, with D possibly TRBD1 on 5 matching bases. The TCR was taken from an adult who was a healthcare worker with PCR-confirmed SARS-CoV-2 infection or an uninfected control (not recorded which). CDR3 residues: CASSVGDARDEKLFF. The CDR3 DNA is TGTGCCAGCAGCGTAGGGGACGCGAGAGATGAAAAACTGTTTTTT.